This T cell receptor (beta chain) appears in the sequencing data of a study of T cells in Graves' hyperthyroidism and ophthalmopathy. About 10 ml of fresh peripheral blood supplied the PBMCs. V lost 6 bases and J 5 bases, leaving 13 bases between the germline ends. The CDR3 covers 12 residues. Germline lookup yields CDR1 DFQATT and CDR2 SNEGSKA (reference sequence). TCR beta CDR3 regions were amplified from RNA. With the HTBI primer set, the TCR CDR3 went through a first round of RT-PCR. TCRdb reanalysed the multiplex PCR reads using MiXCR and keeps one entry per CDR3 protein. This sample has about 740,000 distinct CDR3 sequences, with 11% to 15% found just once.

This chain joins TRBV20-1 and TRBJ2-5; no firm D call. Sequenced material: blood. The clonotype comes from a woman under 30 with Graves' hyperthyroidism. The CDR3 coding sequence is TGCAGTGCCAACATTTACTCGGAGACCCAGTACTTC. Amino acids: CSANIYSETQYF.